One T cell receptor beta chain is described in this entry. The table lists this clonotype with many counts. The specificity of this receptor is unknown. Nothing much larger sits one base from this clone, and base qualities are not available. Sequencing instrument: Illumina HiSeq 1500. TCRdb reprocessing: public reads trimmed at Q25 with fastp, clones called with MiXCR, in-frame beta chains kept. Entries that share a CDR3 protein sequence are merged under the most common genes and DNA. For this sample the table gives 900,000 to 950,000 distinct CDR3 sequences, of which approximately 31% were detected only once. The ten top clones hold under 15% of the sample. This sample was included in a study of T cell repertoires in cytomegalovirus infection (dated by TCRdb to about 2019). Some background on the complete study: Recently identified HLA-C-restricted CMV epitopes, whose presentation resists viral immunomodulation, were targeted by peptide stimulations together with well-studied HLA-B-restricted epitopes. Donor HLA type was relevant to the analysis, as public TCR beta signatures indicated carriage of CMV infection together with the matching HLA type. The paper's findings and limits, for the study overall: Cumulative frequency of public TCR beta family members discriminated carriers of CMV infection plus the relevant HLA type in this cohort and an independent approximately 360-donor cohort. The ex vivo response was dominated by HLA-C-restricted CMV-specific TCR beta clonotypes, and the single most frequent clonotype in two of eight donors was supplied by these HLA-C-restricted clonotypes.

A distance of 12 bases separates the germline ends of V and J, which lose 1 base and 6 bases respectively. Reading the germline V gene gives CDR1 SGHVS and CDR2 FNYEAQ. The CDR3 covers 14 residues, taking in both the cysteine and the phenylalanine. Of the read, only the CDR3 DNA is kept; its 42 bases are in frame from base 1. The sample's treatment or condition, from its label and the paper: in vitro stimulation with specific CMV peptide epitopes to enrich CMV-specific T cells. The material sequenced was cultured CD8+ T cells from PBMCs, taken from culture after CMV antigen stimulation. The TCR comes from a human donor in good health (CMV status not recorded). Some clones in this sample may be carry-over from other donors' samples. Rearrangement joined TRBV7-6 to TRBJ1-2; TRBD1 is perhaps the D gene, given 6 matching bases. Here is the DNA: TGTGCCAGCAGCTTAGGAGCAGGGGCCGATGGCTACACCTTC. Translation gives CASSLGAGADGYTF.